This TCR beta chain was obtained from a study of blood T cell repertoires in COVID-19. Study-level background: The United States, Italy and Spain provided the acute and convalescent COVID-19 samples.

V lost 4 bases, J lost 10 bases, and 18 bases stayed unmatched. The germline V gene has CDR1 MNHNS and CDR2 SASEGT. This CDR3 has 17 residues. As processed by the authors: How many nucleated cells were present was estimated from reference gene primer amplification. Method: immunoSEQ multiplex PCR; TCRdb's copy keeps in-frame clones and lacks some. Clone size and the V and J calls come from that table; the DNA yielded D and trimming. Of roughly 100,000 clones listed, about 80% are singletons. The TCR originated in a woman between 65 and 79 years old with acute or convalescent COVID-19. Input material: peripheral blood. The chain couples TRBV6-1 to TRBJ1-4; TRBD1 agrees at 7 bases. In nucleotides, the CDR3 is TGTGCCAGCAGTGGCCTTGATGTTAGCGCAGGGGGTCTAAAACTGTTTTTT. It translates to CASSGLDVSAGGLKLFF.